Below are 21 T cell receptor beta chains sequenced from a single sample in a study of early stage breast cancer tumors. Sequencing was performed with immunoSEQ multiplex PCR; in TCRdb, only in-frame clones are kept and a portion is missing. Of 12,000 to 15,000 clones in the sample, 65% to 85% were seen once. What was sequenced was normal breast tissue next to the tumor. The receptor set was obtained from a person aged 25 to 39 with breast cancer.

V is TRBV19 and J is TRBJ1-2; D perhaps matches TRBD1 (5 bases). Trimming cost V 4 bases and J 6 bases, with 27 bases left between them. The CDR3 runs to 18 residues. Germline loops: CDR1 LNHDA, CDR2 SQIVND (reference sequence). The CDR3 protein is CASSRPTQVDTLYNGYTF. In DNA, the CDR3 is TGTGCCAGTAGTAGGCCTACACAGGTTGATACCCTATATAATGGCTACACCTTC.

This chain joins TRBV15 and TRBJ2-1; the match to TRBD2 covers 11 bases. V was clipped by 7 bases and J by 7 bases; unmatched bases: 6. The germline V gene encodes CDR1 LNHNV and CDR2 YYDKDF (reference sequence). The CDR3 length is 14 residues. The CDR3 sequence: CATKTSGSGNEQFF. CDR3 sequence (DNA): TGTGCCACCAAAACTAGCGGGAGTGGTAATGAGCAGTTCTTC.

CDR3 amino acids: CASSPDTEAFF. CDR3 sequence (DNA): TGTGCCAGCTCACCGGACACTGAAGCTTTCTTT. The gene calls are TRBV18 and TRBJ1-1; D call uncertain. The CDR3 sequence is 11 residues long. The germline V and J ends were trimmed by 3 bases and 3 bases, with 2 bases remaining between them. Germline values: CDR1 KGHSH, CDR2 LQKENI.

By sample fraction, this clone is medium-sized. The chain employs TRBV9 and TRBJ1-3; the D gene is possibly TRBD1 (5 bases). The CDR3 consists of 14 residues. The V and J ends lost 3 bases and 3 bases respectively, with 10 bases between them. Germline lookup yields CDR1 SGDLS and CDR2 YYNGEE. As DNA, the CDR3 is TGTGCCAGCAGCGCACAGGACCTTGGAAACACCATATATTTT. It encodes CASSAQDLGNTIYF.

The chain employs TRBV19 and TRBJ2-7, with 10 bases identical to TRBD2. With V trimmed by 3 bases and J by 2 bases, 4 bases remained unmatched. In germline, CDR1 is LNHDA, CDR2 SQIVND (reference sequence). The CDR3 runs to 15 residues. The DNA for the CDR3 is TGTGCCAGTAGTATCGGAGCGGGAGGGCCCTACGAGCAGTACTTC. Protein product: CASSIGAGGPYEQYF.

This clone was counted a single time. The chain recombines TRBV4-1 with TRBJ2-7; tentatively, D is TRBD1 (6 bases). The CDR3 has 15 amino acids. Germline V gene data show CDR1 as MGHRA and CDR2 as YSYEKL. Trimming removed 1 base from V and 4 bases from J, with 14 bases in between. The CDR3 DNA follows: TGCGCCAGCAGCCAAGGGTACAGGGAGAATTACGAGCAGTACTTC. Protein: CASSQGYRENYEQYF.

The chain combines TRBV5-1 with TRBJ2-6; no clear D gene. V was cut by 2 bases and J by 0 bases, with 9 bases left in between. This CDR3 contains 16 residues. CDR1 and CDR2 from the germline V gene are SGHRS and YFSETQ. The CDR3 nucleotides read TGCGCCAGCAGCTTAAACGCAGACTCTGGGGCCAACGTCCTGACTTTC. It translates to CASSLNADSGANVLTF.

This clone is categorized as medium-sized. This chain uses TRBV6-5 with TRBJ1-2; the match to TRBD1 covers 7 bases. This CDR3 contains 15 residues. Per germline, CDR1 MNHEY and CDR2 SVGAGI. V shed 3 bases and J 8 bases; nucleotides not matched to a gene: 12. As DNA, the CDR3 is TGTGCCAGCAGTTATTCCCCAGGGGGGCGTGGCGGCTACACCTTC. It specifies CASSYSPGGRGGYTF.

This chain uses TRBV6-6 with TRBJ1-4; the D gene is possibly TRBD1 (5 bases). The ends were cut back, 7 bases at V and 2 bases at J, with 11 bases in the middle. CDR1 and CDR2 from the germline V gene are MNHNY and SVGAGI (reference sequence). The CDR3 contains 14 residues. The CDR3 coding sequence is TGTGCCAGCACCCAGGGAGGGACTAATGAAAAACTGTTTTTT. Its protein product is CASTQGGTNEKLFF.

The CDR3 reads CASRVQGTEQYF. In DNA form, the CDR3 reads TGTGCCAGCAGGGTACAGGGTACCGAGCAGTACTTC. J is TRBJ2-7 and V is TRBV6-1; D might be TRBD1 (6 bases). The CDR3 is 12 amino acids. V lost 6 bases to trimming and J lost 6 bases, with 12 bases between them. CDR1 is MNHNS, CDR2 SASEGT, per germline.

CDR3 sequence: CASSLARTSLETQYF. In nucleotides, the CDR3 is TGCGCCAGCAGCTTGGCCCGGACTAGTCTAGAGACCCAGTACTTC. The rearrangement links TRBV5-1 to TRBJ2-5; TRBD2 agrees at 7 bases. In germline, CDR1 is SGHRS, CDR2 YFSETQ. The V and J ends lost 0 bases and 4 bases, in that order; junction bases with no gene match: 6. The CDR3 extends over 15 amino acids.

The chain uses TRBV25-1 and TRBJ2-3; D is undetermined. Trimming cost V 3 bases and J 3 bases, with 16 bases left between them. The length of the CDR3 is 16 residues. Germline CDR1 and CDR2: MGHDK and SYGVNS. In DNA form, the CDR3 reads TGTGCCAGCAGTGAGCCCGGTGCGAAAGGGACAGATACGCAGTATTTT. Protein product: CASSEPGAKGTDTQYF.

This clone showed up just a few times. The chain links TRBV4-2 to TRBJ1-1; D is undetermined. The germline gives CDR1 LGHNA, CDR2 YNFKEQ. V dropped 5 bases and J dropped 2 bases, with 6 bases sitting between them. The CDR3 has 12 residues. The CDR3 coding sequence is TGTGCCAGCAGCGGGATTAACACTGAAGCTTTCTTT. Amino acids: CASSGINTEAFF.

The V gene is TRBV30, the J gene TRBJ2-7; D unclear. CDR1 and CDR2 from the germline V gene are GTSNPN and SVGIG (reference sequence). The length of the CDR3 is 13 residues. Trimming left V 1 base short and J 6 bases short, with 13 bases between. The CDR3 DNA is TGTGCCTGGAGTGCCGTAGGGTTGGTCGAGCAGTACTTC. Translating gives CAWSAVGLVEQYF.

The CDR3 DNA reads as TGTGCCTGGGACAGGGCGGACGAAAAACTGTTTTTT. Translation gives CAWDRADEKLFF. The chain has TRBV30 and TRBJ1-4; 7 nucleotides agree with TRBD1. CDR1 is GTSNPN and CDR2 is SVGIG in the germline V gene (reference sequence). Germline trimming cut 5 bases from V and 8 bases from J; bases unmatched to any gene: 5. This CDR3 is built from 12 residues.

The chain recombines TRBV27 with TRBJ1-3; D is ambiguous. The germline V gene has CDR1 MNHEY and CDR2 SMNVEV (reference sequence). The V gene lost 2 bases and the J gene lost 0 bases, with 8 bases spanning the gap. The CDR3 covers 15 residues. The CDR3 region has the DNA TGTGCCAGCAGTTTAACTTGGGCCTCTGGAAACACCATATATTTT. Its protein product is CASSLTWASGNTIYF.

This rearrangement joins TRBV4-3 to TRBJ1-2, with a possible D match to TRBD1 (6 bases). This CDR3 contains 16 residues. The germline V and J ends were trimmed by 0 bases and 2 bases, with 13 bases remaining between them. Germline loops: CDR1 LGHNA, CDR2 YSLEER. As DNA, the CDR3 is TGCGCCAGCAGCCAAGATTACGGGGACAAAAACTATGGCTACACCTTC. Translating it yields CASSQDYGDKNYGYTF.

V gene TRBV12-5 combines with J gene TRBJ2-1, with 8 nucleotides matching TRBD2. The CDR3 runs 14 residues. V dropped 10 bases and J dropped 7; count of bases not matched to a gene: 12. CDR1 and CDR2 (germline): LGHNT, FRNRAP. The CDR3 nucleotides are TGTGCTAATAGTAAAGCGGGAGTAAGGAATGAGCAGTTCTTC. Its translation: CANSKAGVRNEQFF.

The J gene is TRBJ2-3, the V gene TRBV5-1; 13 bases agree with TRBD2. The CDR3 covers 16 residues. Germline values: CDR1 SGHRS, CDR2 YFSETQ. After removal of 4 bases from V and 4 bases from J, the junction contained 6 bases not matched to a gene. CDR3 sequence reads: CASSLRTSGSSDTQYF. In DNA, the CDR3 is TGCGCCAGCAGCCTCCGGACTAGCGGGAGTTCAGATACGCAGTATTTT. Drawing the rest from reference TRBV5-1 and TRBJ2-3, the complete variable domain is KAGVTQTPRYLIKTRGQQVTLSCSPISGHRSVSWYQQTPGQGLQFLFEYFSETQRNKGNFPGRFSGRQFSNSRSEMNVSTLELGDSALYLCASSLRTSGSSDTQYFGPGTRLTVL.

V usage is TRBV4-2 and J usage is TRBJ1-1; D remains unclear. With 4 bases removed from V and 4 bases from J, the gap between germline ends came to 16 bases. Looked up from germline, CDR1 is LGHNA and CDR2 is YNFKEQ. This CDR3 comprises 15 residues. The CDR3 protein is CASSLSAYRGTEAFF. DNA of the CDR3: TGTGCCAGCAGCCTCTCGGCTTACCGGGGCACTGAAGCTTTCTTT.

The chain recombines TRBV4-3 with TRBJ2-3; TRBD2 agrees at 10 bases. J lost 7 bases, V lost 0 bases, and 13 bases had no gene match. Looked up from germline, CDR1 is LGHNA and CDR2 is YSLEER. The CDR3 is 18 residues long. The CDR3 is CASSQDASGSLVFHTQYF. The CDR3 DNA reads TGCGCCAGCAGCCAAGACGCTAGCGGGAGTCTAGTTTTCCATACGCAGTATTTT.